The source of this TCR beta chain is a study of metastatic and nonmetastatic thyroid tumors. Looking at the study overall: Patients with malignant and benign thyroid disease provided blood and tumor or nodule tissue, whose repertoires were compared.

Study-level results: A significant increase in TCR beta diversity was reportedly seen in malignant thyroid tumors relative to benign nodules, in blood and tumor.

Every patient underwent thyroid surgery untreated. In the original processing: Clinicopathological groups differed in CDR3, with these differences serving to build a distant-metastasis classifier for papillary thyroid cancer. TCRdb re-analyzed the PCR reads using MiXCR. These V and J calls originate from TCRdb's pipeline instead of the authors' own analysis. Of some 33,000 clones listed, 20% to 25% are singletons. Points on this clone: Its specificity is unknown.

This clonotype was sampled from a male donor with papillary thyroid cancer or a benign thyroid nodule (not recorded which). Some clones in this sample may be carry-over from other donors' samples. Sequencing was done on a sample of tumor tissue.

CDR3 amino acids: CASSSGSGPTPYEQYF. In nucleotides, the CDR3 is TGTGCCAGCAGTTCCGGGTCGGGACCGACGCCTTACGAGCAGTACTTC. This rearrangement joins TRBV27 to TRBJ2-7; TRBD1 or TRBD2 may be the D gene (5 bases each). The CDR3 is 16 residues long. Between the trimmed V and J ends, which lost 4 bases and 4 bases, there was a span of 20 bases. The germline CDR1 and CDR2 sequences are MNHEY and SMNVEV (reference sequence).